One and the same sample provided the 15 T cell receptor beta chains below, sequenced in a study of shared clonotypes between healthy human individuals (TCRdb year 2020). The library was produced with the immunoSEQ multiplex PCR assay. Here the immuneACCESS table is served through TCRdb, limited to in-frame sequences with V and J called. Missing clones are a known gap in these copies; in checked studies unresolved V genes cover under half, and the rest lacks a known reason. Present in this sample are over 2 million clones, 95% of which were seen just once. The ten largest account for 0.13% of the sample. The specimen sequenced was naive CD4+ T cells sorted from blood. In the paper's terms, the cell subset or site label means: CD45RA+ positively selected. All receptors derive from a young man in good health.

The CDR3 reads CASSNMKGRNEQFF. The CDR3, as DNA: TGTGCCAGCAGCAACATGAAGGGAAGGAATGAGCAGTTCTTC. V is TRBV7-9 and J is TRBJ2-1, with D unresolved. V lost 5 bases and J lost 7, with 15 bases in between. Germline V gene data show CDR1 as SEHNR and CDR2 as FQNEAQ (reference sequence). This CDR3 is 14 amino acids long.

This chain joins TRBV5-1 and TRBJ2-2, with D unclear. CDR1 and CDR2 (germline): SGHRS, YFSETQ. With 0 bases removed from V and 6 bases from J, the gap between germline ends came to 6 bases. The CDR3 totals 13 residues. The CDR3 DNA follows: TGCGCCAGCAGCTTGGTGCCTCCCGGGGAGCTGTTTTTT. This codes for CASSLVPPGELFF.

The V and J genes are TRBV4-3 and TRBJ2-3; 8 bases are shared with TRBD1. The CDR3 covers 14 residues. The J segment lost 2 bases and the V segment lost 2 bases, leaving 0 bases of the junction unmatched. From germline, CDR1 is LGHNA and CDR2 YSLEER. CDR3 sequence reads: CASSQQGATDTQYF. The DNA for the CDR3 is TGCGCCAGCAGCCAACAGGGGGCCACAGATACGCAGTATTTT.

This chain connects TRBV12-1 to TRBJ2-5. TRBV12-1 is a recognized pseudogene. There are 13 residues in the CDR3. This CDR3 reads CASRGFRQETQYF. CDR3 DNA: TGTGCCAGCAGAGGTTTTCGGCAGGAGACCCAGTACTTC.

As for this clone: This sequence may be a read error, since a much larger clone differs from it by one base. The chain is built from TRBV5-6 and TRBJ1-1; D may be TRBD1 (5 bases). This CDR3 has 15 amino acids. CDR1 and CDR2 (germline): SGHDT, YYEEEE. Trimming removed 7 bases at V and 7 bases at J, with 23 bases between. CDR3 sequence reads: CASGLGAYWAREAFF. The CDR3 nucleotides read TGTGCCAGCGGACTTGGGGCTTATTGGGCACGTGAAGCTTTCTTT.

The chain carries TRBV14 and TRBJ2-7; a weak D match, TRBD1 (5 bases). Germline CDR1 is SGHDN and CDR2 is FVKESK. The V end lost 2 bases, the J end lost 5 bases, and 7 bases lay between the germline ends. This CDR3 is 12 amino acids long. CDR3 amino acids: CASSQRGNEQYF. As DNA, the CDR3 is TGTGCCAGCAGCCAAAGGGGAAACGAGCAGTACTTC.

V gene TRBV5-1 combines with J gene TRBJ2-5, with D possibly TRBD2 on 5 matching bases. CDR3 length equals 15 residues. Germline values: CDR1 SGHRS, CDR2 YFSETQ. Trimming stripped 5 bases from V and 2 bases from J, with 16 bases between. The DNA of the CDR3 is TGCGCCAGCAGGTTCGTCGGGAACCAACAAGAGACCCAGTACTTC. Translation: CASRFVGNQQETQYF.

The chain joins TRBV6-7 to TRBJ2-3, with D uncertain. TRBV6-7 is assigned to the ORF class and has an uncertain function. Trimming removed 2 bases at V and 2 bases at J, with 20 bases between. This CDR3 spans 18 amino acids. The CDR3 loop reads CASSYPRHSTANTDTQYF. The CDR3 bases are TGTGCCAGCAGTTACCCTCGCCATTCAACAGCCAACACAGATACGCAGTATTTT.

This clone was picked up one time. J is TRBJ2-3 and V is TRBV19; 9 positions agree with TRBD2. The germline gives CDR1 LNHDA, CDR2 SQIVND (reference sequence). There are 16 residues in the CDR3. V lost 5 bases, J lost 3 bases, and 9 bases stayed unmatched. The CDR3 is CASSLVSGGRTDTQYF. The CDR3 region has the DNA TGTGCCAGTAGTTTGGTTAGCGGGGGACGGACAGATACGCAGTATTTT.

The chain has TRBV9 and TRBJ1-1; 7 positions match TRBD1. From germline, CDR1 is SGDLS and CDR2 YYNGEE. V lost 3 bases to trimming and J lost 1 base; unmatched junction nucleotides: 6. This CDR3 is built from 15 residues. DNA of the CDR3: TGTGCCAGCAGCGCCCTGGGACAGACGAACACTGAAGCTTTCTTT. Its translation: CASSALGQTNTEAFF.

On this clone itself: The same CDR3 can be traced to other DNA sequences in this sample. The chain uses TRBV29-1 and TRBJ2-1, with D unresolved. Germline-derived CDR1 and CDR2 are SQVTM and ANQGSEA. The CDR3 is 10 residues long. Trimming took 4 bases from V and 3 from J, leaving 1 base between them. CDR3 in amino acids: CSVGYNEQFF. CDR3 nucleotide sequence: TGCAGCGTTGGCTACAATGAGCAGTTCTTC.

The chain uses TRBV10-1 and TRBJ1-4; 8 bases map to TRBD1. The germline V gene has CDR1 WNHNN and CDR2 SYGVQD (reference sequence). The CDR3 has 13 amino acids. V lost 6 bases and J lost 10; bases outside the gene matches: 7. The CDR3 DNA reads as TGCGCCAGCAGCACGGACAGGGTTGGAAAACTGTTTTTT. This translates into CASSTDRVGKLFF.

The CDR3 sequence is CASSDMTSGRIYEQFF. CDR3 nucleotides: TGCGCCAGCAGCGATATGACTAGCGGGAGAATCTATGAGCAGTTCTTC. The chain combines TRBV10-1 with TRBJ2-1, with 12 bases lining up with TRBD2. Trimming cost V 6 bases and J 8 bases; bases outside gene matches: 11. The CDR3 has 16 residues. CDR1 and CDR2 from the germline V gene are WNHNN and SYGVQD (reference sequence).

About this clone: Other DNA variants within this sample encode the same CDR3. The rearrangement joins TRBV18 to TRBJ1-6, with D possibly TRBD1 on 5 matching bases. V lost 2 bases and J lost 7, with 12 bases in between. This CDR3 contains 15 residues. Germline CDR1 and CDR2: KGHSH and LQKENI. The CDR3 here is CASSPYGQGNSPLHF. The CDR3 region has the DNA TGTGCCAGCTCACCATACGGGCAGGGCAATTCACCCCTCCACTTT.

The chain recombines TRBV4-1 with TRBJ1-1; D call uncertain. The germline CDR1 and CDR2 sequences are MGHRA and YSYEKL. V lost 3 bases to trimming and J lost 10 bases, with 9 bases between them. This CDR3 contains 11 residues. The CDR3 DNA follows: TGCGCCAGCAGCCAGGGGTCGGGAGCTTTCTTT. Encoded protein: CASSQGSGAFF.